One T cell receptor beta chain is described in this entry. This entry is derived from a study of regulatory T cells in long-lasting Graves disease. To make TCR beta libraries, researchers used iRepertoire HTBI primers and Arm-PCR of CDR3 regions. TCRdb analysed the multiplex PCR reads with MiXCR anew, one entry per CDR3 protein. This sample has around 320,000 distinct CDR3 sequences, with 15% to 20% found just once. Time point given: newly diagnosed GD, antithyroid drugs for less than 3 months. Making the TCR library involved RNA that had been extracted from PBMCs. The V gene's germline CDR1 is MDHEN and CDR2 SYDVKM. The ends were cut back, 3 bases at V and 13 bases at J, with 13 bases in the middle. CDR3 length equals 12 residues. Another study also made use of these data, one on T cells in Graves' hyperthyroidism and ophthalmopathy.

The chain joins TRBV28 to TRBJ2-4; D not certain. The receptor comes from a man aged 35 to 55 with Graves disease. The input for sequencing was peripheral blood mononuclear cells (PBMCs), taken at new diagnosis, from a patient treated with antithyroid drugs. This CDR3 is CASSLTGPTQYF. In DNA form, the CDR3 reads TGTGCCAGCAGTTTGACCGGGCCCACCCAGTACTTC.